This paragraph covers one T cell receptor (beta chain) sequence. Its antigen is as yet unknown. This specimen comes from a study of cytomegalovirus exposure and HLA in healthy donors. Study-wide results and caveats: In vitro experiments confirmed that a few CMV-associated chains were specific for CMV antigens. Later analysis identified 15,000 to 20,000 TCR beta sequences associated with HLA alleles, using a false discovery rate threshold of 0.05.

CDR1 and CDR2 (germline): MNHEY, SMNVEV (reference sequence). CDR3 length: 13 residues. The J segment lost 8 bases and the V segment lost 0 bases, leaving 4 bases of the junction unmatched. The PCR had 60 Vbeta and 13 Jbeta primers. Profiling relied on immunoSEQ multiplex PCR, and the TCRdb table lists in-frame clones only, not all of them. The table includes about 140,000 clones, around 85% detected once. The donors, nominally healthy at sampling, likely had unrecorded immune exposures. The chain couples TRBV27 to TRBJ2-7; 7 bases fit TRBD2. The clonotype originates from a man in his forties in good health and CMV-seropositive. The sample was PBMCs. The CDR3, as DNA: TGTGCCAGCAGTTTATCCGTGGGACTACAGCAGTACTTC. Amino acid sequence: CASSLSVGLQQYF.